The TCR beta chain described here comes from a study of identical twins. This clonotype was picked up a small number of times. All donors were healthy Caucasians. TCRdb re-called the 5' RACE reads with MiXCR, one entry per CDR3 protein. The sample lists 310,000 or so distinct CDR3 sequences; approximately 8% were seen once. The CDR3 length is 14 residues. J was trimmed by 2 bases and V by 7 bases; bases with no gene match: 7. Germline CDR1 SGHRS, CDR2 YFSETQ. These data also formed part of another study, on yellow fever vaccine responses in identical twins.

Sample: memory (CD45RO+) T cells sorted from blood. The chain couples TRBV5-1 to TRBJ2-5; 8 nucleotides match TRBD1. The origin of this receptor is a woman aged 18-29 years in good health. The CDR3 is CASWTGWDQETQYF. CDR3 DNA sequence: TGCGCCAGCTGGACAGGGTGGGATCAAGAGACCCAGTACTTC.